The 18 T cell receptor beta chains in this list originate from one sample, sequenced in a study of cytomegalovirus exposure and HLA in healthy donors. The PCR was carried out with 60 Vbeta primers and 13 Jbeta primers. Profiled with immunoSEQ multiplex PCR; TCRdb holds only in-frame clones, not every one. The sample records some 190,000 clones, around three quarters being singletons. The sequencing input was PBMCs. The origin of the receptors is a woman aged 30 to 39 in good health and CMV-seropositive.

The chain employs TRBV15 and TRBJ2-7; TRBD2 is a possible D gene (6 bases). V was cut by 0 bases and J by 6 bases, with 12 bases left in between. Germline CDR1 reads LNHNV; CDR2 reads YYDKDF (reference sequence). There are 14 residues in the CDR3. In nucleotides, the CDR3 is TGTGCCACCAGCAGAGATTTAGGAGGGCCCGAGCAGTACTTC. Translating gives CATSRDLGGPEQYF. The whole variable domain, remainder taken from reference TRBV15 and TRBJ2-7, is DAMVIQNPRYQVTQFGKPVTLSCSQTLNHNVMYWYQQKSSQAPKLLFHYYDKDFNNEADTPDNFQSRRPNTSFCFLDIRSPGLGDTAMYLCATSRDLGGPEQYFGPGTRLTVT.

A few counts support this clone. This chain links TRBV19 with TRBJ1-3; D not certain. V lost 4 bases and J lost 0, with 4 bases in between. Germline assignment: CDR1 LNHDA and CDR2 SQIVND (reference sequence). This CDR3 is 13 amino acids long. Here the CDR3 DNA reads TGTGCCAGTAGTACTAACTCTGGAAACACCATATATTTT. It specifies CASSTNSGNTIYF. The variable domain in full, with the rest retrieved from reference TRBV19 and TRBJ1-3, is DGGITQSPKYLFRKEGQNVTLSCEQNLNHDAMYWYRQDPGQGLRLIYYSQIVNDFQKGDIAEGYSVSREKKESFPLTVTSAQKNPTAFYLCASSTNSGNTIYFGEGSWLTVV.

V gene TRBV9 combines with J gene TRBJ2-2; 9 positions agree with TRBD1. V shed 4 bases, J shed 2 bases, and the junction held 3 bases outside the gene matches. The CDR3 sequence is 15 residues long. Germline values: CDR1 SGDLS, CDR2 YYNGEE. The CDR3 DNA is TGTGCCAGCAGCCTACAGGGGGCCAACACCGGGGAGCTGTTTTTT. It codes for CASSLQGANTGELFF.

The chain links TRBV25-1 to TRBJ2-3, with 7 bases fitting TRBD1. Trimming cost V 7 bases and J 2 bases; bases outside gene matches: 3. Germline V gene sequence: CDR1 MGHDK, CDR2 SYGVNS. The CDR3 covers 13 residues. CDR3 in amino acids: CASIGQVTDTQYF. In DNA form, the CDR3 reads TGTGCCAGCATAGGACAGGTCACAGATACGCAGTATTTT.

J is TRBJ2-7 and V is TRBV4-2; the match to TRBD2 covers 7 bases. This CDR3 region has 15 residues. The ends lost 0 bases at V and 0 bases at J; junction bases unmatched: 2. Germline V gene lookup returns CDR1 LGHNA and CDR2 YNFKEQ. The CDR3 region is CASSQEGDYSYEQYF. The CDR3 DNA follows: TGTGCCAGCAGCCAAGAGGGGGACTACTCCTACGAGCAGTACTTC.

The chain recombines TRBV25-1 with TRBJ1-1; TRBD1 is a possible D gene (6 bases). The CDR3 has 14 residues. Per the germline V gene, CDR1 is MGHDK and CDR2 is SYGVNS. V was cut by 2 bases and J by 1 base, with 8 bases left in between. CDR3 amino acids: CASSEGDTNTEAFF. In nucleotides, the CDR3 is TGTGCCAGCAGTGAAGGGGACACGAACACTGAAGCTTTCTTT. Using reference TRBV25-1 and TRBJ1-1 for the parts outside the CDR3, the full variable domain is EADIYQTPRYLVIGTGKKITLECSQTMGHDKMYWYQQDPGMELHLIHYSYGVNSTEKGDLSSESTVSRIRTEHFPLTLESARPSHTSQYLCASSEGDTNTEAFFGQGTRLTVV.

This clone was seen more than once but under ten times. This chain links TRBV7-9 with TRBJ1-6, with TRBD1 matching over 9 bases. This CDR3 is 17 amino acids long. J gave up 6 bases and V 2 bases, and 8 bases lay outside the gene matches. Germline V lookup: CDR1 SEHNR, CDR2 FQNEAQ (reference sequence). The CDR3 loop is CASSLPGQGLSNSPLHF. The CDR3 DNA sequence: TGTGCCAGCAGCTTACCAGGACAGGGGTTGTCTAATTCACCCCTCCACTTT.

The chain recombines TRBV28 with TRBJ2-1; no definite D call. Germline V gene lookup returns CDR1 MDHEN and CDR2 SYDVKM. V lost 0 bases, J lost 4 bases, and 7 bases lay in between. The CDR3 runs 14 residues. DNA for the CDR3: TGTGCCAGCAGTTTATGGCGTCGATACAATGAGCAGTTCTTC. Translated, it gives CASSLWRRYNEQFF.

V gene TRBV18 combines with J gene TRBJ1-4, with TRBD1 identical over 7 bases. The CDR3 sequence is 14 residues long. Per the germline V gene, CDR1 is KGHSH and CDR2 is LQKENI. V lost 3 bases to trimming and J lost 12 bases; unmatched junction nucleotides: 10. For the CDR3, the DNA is TGTGCCAGCTCACCCCAGGGGGAAGGGTCGGAACTGTTTTTT. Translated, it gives CASSPQGEGSELFF.

Here the CDR3 reads CASSLTGTGGNTIYF. The CDR3 DNA reads TGTGCCAGCAGCTTAACGGGGACAGGCGGAAACACCATATATTTT. V is TRBV11-3 and J is TRBJ1-3; 8 bases agree with TRBD1. This CDR3 is 15 amino acids long. Losses at the gene ends were 2 bases for V and 4 bases for J; bases not matched to a gene: 4. Per germline, CDR1 SGHNT and CDR2 YENEEA.

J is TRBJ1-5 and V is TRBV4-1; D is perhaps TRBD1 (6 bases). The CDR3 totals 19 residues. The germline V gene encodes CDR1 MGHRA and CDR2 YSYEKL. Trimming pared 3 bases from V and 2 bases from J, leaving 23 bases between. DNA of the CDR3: TGCGCCAGCAGCCAGGGGACCGGGACACCCACGTTGGGCAATCAGCCCCAGCATTTT. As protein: CASSQGTGTPTLGNQPQHF.

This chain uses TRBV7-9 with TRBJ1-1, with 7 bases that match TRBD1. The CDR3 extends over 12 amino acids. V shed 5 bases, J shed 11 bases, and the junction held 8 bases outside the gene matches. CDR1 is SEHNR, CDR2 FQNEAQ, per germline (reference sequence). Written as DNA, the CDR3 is TGTGCCAGCAGCCCGGACACAGGGGCGGCTTTCTTT. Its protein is CASSPDTGAAFF.

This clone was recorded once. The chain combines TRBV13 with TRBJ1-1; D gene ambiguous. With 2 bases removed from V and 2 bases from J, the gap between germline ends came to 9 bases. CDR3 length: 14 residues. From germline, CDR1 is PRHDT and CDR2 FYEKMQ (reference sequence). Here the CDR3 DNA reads TGTGCCAGCAGCTTACAAGGAGGAAACACTGAAGCTTTCTTT. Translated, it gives CASSLQGGNTEAFF.

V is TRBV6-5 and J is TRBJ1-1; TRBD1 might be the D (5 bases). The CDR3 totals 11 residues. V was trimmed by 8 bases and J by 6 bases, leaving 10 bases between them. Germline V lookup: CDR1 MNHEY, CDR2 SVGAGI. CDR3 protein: CASGRGSEAFF. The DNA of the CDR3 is TGTGCCAGCGGCCGGGGGTCTGAAGCTTTCTTT.

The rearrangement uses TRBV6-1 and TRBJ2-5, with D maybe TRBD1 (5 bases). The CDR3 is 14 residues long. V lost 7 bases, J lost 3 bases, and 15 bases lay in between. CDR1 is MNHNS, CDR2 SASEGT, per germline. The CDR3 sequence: CASNLLTDEETQYF. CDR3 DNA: TGTGCCAGCAACTTACTGACAGACGAAGAGACCCAGTACTTC.

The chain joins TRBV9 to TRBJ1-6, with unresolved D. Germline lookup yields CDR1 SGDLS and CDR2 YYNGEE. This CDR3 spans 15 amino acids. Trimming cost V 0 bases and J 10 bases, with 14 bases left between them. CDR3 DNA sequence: TGTGCCAGCAGCGTAGTGGGCAGCGGGCAATCACCCCTCCACTTT. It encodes CASSVVGSGQSPLHF. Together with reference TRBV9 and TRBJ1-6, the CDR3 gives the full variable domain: DSGVTQTPKHLITATGQRVTLRCSPRSGDLSVYWYQQSLDQGLQFLIQYYNGEERAKGNILERFSAQQFPDLHSELNLSSLELGDSALYFCASSVVGSGQSPLHFGNGTRLTVT.

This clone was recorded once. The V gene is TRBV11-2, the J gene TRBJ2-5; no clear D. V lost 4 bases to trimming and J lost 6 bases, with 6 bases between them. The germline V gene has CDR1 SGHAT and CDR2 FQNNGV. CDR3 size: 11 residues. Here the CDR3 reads CASSSTQTQYF. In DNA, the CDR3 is TGTGCCAGCAGCTCGACTCAGACCCAGTACTTC.

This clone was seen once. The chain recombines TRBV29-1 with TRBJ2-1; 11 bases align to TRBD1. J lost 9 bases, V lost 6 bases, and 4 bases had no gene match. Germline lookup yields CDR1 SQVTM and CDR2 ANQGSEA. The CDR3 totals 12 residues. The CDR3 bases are TGCAGCGTAGGACAGGGGGCTGGTGAGCAGTTCTTC. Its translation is CSVGQGAGEQFF.